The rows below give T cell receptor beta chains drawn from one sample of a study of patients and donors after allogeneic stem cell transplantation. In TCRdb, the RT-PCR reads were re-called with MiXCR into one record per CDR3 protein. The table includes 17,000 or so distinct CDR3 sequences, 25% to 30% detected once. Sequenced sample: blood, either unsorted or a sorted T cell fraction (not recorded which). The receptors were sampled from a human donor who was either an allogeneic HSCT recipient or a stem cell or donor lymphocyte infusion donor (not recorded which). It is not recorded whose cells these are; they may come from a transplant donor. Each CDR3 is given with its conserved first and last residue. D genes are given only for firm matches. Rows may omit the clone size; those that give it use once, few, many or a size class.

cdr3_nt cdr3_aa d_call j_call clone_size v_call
TGTGCCAGCAGCTTGGCAGGACAGTACCAAGAGACCCAGTACTTC CASSLAGQYQETQYF - TRBJ2-5 - TRBV5-6
TGTGCCAGCAGTTCCCCCGGGGAGCGCAATCAGCCCCAGCATTTT CASSSPGERNQPQHF - TRBJ1-5 - TRBV28
TGTGCCAGCTCACCGGGGGAGCGAGAGACCCAGTACTTC CASSPGERETQYF - TRBJ2-5 - TRBV18
TGTGCCAGCTCACCTACGGGACAGGGAAAGATGAACACTGAAGCTTTCTTT CASSPTGQGKMNTEAFF TRBD1 TRBJ1-1 - TRBV18
TGTGCCATCAGTGAGTGGCGGGGGGGCACAGATACGCAGTATTTT CAISEWRGGTDTQYF TRBD2 TRBJ2-3 - TRBV10-3
TGCAGTGCAGAACCGGGACAGGTGACCTATAACTATGGCTACACCTTC CSAEPGQVTYNYGYTF TRBD1 TRBJ1-2 few TRBV20-1
TGTGCCAGCAGCTTTAGGACAGGGCACTATGGCTACACCTTC CASSFRTGHYGYTF TRBD1 TRBJ1-2 - TRBV7-9
TGTGCCAGCAGTCTTTTCTCATCGTCCTACAATGAGCAGTTCTTC CASSLFSSSYNEQFF - TRBJ2-1 - TRBV27
TGCGCCAGCAGCTTGTATCAAGGGGGTAGAAACACCATATATTTT CASSLYQGGRNTIYF - TRBJ1-3 - TRBV5-1
TGTGCCAGCAGTTTAACCGGGACACAAGAGACCCAGTACTTC CASSLTGTQETQYF - TRBJ2-5 few TRBV28
TGCAGTGCTATCCGGGACACCAAACTTATATTGAACACTGAAGCTTTCTTT CSAIRDTKLILNTEAFF - TRBJ1-1 - TRBV20-1
TGTGCCAGCAGCTTCCTATCCCGGGACAGTGATCGCGCTGAAGCTTTCTTT CASSFLSRDSDRAEAFF - TRBJ1-1 - TRBV21-1
TGCGCCAGCAGCTTATGGGGGGGAGAAGAGACCCAGTACTTC CASSLWGGEETQYF TRBD2 TRBJ2-5 - TRBV5-1
TGTGCCAGCAGCACAGGGGGCACCCTTGGAAAACTGTTTTTT CASSTGGTLGKLFF TRBD1 TRBJ1-4 - TRBV5-4
TGTGCCAGCAGCCGCACGGGGAACTATGGCTACACCTTC CASSRTGNYGYTF - TRBJ1-2 many TRBV6-5
TGTGCCACCAGCCCTTGGCAGGGGAGGAATGGCTACACCTTC CATSPWQGRNGYTF - TRBJ1-2 few TRBV15
TGTGCCAGCAGCAAACGTGGCAGGGGAGCTGAAGCTTTCTTT CASSKRGRGAEAFF - TRBJ1-1 - TRBV21-1
TGTGCCAGCACAGCCTGGGACTATGGCTACACCTTC CASTAWDYGYTF - TRBJ1-2 few TRBV2
TGTGCCAGCAGAAACCTGAGTTATGAAGCTTTCTTT CASRNLSYEAFF - TRBJ1-1 - TRBV6-1
TGTGCCAGCAGCGTAGATGATTTAAGGACCAGCTATGGCTACACCTTC CASSVDDLRTSYGYTF - TRBJ1-2 few TRBV9
TGTGCCAGCAGTCCCCGGACAGGGTCTGGAGGCTACACCTTC CASSPRTGSGGYTF TRBD1 TRBJ1-2 large TRBV12-3/TRBV12-4
TGCGCCAGCCGCTACCAGGGTCACGAAGAGACCCAGTACTTC CASRYQGHEETQYF - TRBJ2-5 few TRBV4-3
TGTGCCAGCAGTGAGTTAGGGGGAGGAAGCTATGGCTACACCTTC CASSELGGGSYGYTF - TRBJ1-2 - TRBV6-4